The 20 T cell receptor beta chains in this list originate from one sample, sequenced in a study of preoperative IRX-2 immunotherapy in early breast cancer. As for treatment: preoperative locoregional IRX-2 cytokine immunotherapy. The method was immunoSEQ multiplex PCR; TCRdb's version includes in-frame clones alone and lacks a portion of them. The sample carries 30,000 to 45,000 clones, roughly four fifths recorded once. Source: lymph node tissue, taken after IRX-2 immunotherapy. Every receptor here comes from a human donor with breast cancer.

The chain couples TRBV10-2 to TRBJ1-1, with D maybe TRBD1 (6 bases). The germline V and J ends were trimmed by 8 bases and 0 bases, with 10 bases remaining between them. Germline V CDR1 and CDR2: WSHSY, SAAADI. The CDR3 is 13 residues long. The CDR3 is CASRTALNTEAFF. CDR3 sequence (DNA): TGCGCCAGCCGGACAGCATTGAACACTGAAGCTTTCTTT.

The chain recombines TRBV11-3 with TRBJ2-1; perhaps TRBD2 as D (7 bases). Germline V CDR1 and CDR2: SGHNT, YENEEA. With 1 base removed from V and 5 bases from J, the gap between germline ends came to 12 bases. This CDR3 is 15 amino acids long. The CDR3 here is CASSLVAGAHNEQFF. The DNA of the CDR3 is TGTGCCAGCAGCTTAGTGGCGGGGGCCCACAATGAGCAGTTCTTC.

The chain links TRBV19 to TRBJ2-1; 13 nucleotides align to TRBD2. Losses at the gene ends were 4 bases for V and 1 base for J; bases not matched to a gene: 7. Germline V gene sequence: CDR1 LNHDA, CDR2 SQIVND (reference sequence). The CDR3 loop spans 18 amino acids. CDR3: CASSTGLAGPTSYNEQFF. CDR3 nucleotide sequence: TGTGCCAGTAGTACGGGACTAGCGGGGCCGACGTCCTACAATGAGCAGTTCTTC.

This clone has just one count. The V gene is TRBV6-8, the J gene TRBJ2-3, with D hard to call. The CDR3 contains 13 residues. CDR1 and CDR2 from the germline V gene are MNHGY and SAAAGT. Trimming pared 6 bases from V and 2 bases from J, leaving 9 bases between. CDR3 region: CASRATSTDTQYF. The CDR3 coding sequence is TGTGCCAGCAGGGCCACTTCCACAGATACGCAGTATTTT.

A few counts support this clone. V is TRBV12-2 and J is TRBJ1-1; the D call in the table, TRBD1, was not verified against the DNA. TRBV12-2 counts as a pseudogene. The CDR3 consists of 18 residues. The chain's CDR3 is CASRLNSGDREGDTEAFF. CDR3 nucleotides: TGTGCAAGTCGCTTAAACTCCGGGGACAGGGAGGGGGACACTGAAGCTTTCTTT.

J is TRBJ1-1 and V is TRBV6-8; D gene ambiguous. Between the trimmed V and J ends, which lost 0 bases and 6 bases, there was a span of 8 bases. The CDR3 is made up of 13 amino acids. Germline V CDR1 and CDR2: MNHGY, SAAAGT. CDR3 loop: CASSYSLGAEAFF. The DNA of the CDR3 is TGTGCCAGCAGTTACTCGTTAGGCGCTGAAGCTTTCTTT.

The rearrangement uses TRBV11-3 and TRBJ2-2; D unclear. This CDR3 contains 16 residues. Trimming took 3 bases from V and 1 from J, leaving 12 bases between them. The germline CDR1 and CDR2 sequences are SGHNT and YENEEA. The chain's CDR3 is CASSFVRIQNTGELFF. The CDR3 DNA follows: TGTGCCAGCAGCTTTGTCCGGATTCAGAACACCGGGGAGCTGTTTTTT.

The chain recombines TRBV29-1 with TRBJ1-1; D might be TRBD1 (5 bases). Germline V gene data show CDR1 as SQVTM and CDR2 as ANQGSEA. Trimming took 6 bases from V and 0 from J, leaving 14 bases between them. This CDR3 region has 14 residues. In DNA, the CDR3 is TGCAGCGTCCGGAGGGGTGAAATGAACACTGAAGCTTTCTTT. Its translation is CSVRRGEMNTEAFF.

The V gene is TRBV19, the J gene TRBJ2-7; no clear D gene. V lost 5 bases to trimming and J lost 0 bases, with 14 bases between them. This CDR3 has 15 residues. Germline values: CDR1 LNHDA, CDR2 SQIVND (reference sequence). This CDR3 reads CASSLRPASSYEQYF. Written as DNA, the CDR3 is TGTGCCAGTAGTCTCCGCCCAGCGAGCTCCTACGAGCAGTACTTC.

This clone was seen only once. The rearrangement uses TRBV7-1 and TRBJ1-2, with a weak D call TRBD1 (5 bases). TRBV7-1 is flagged as an ORF with uncertain function. V was shortened by 4 bases and J by 7 bases, with 19 bases between the two germline ends. CDR3 size: 15 residues. The CDR3 sequence: CASSLGVPSSGGYTF. The CDR3 nucleotides read TGTGCCAGCAGCTTAGGGGTTCCCTCTTCCGGTGGCTACACCTTC.

This clone was detected once. The V gene is TRBV7-6, the J gene TRBJ2-1; 11 bases match TRBD2. This CDR3 is built from 18 residues. From germline, CDR1 is SGHVS and CDR2 FNYEAQ. V lost 5 bases to trimming and J lost 5 bases; unmatched junction nucleotides: 14. The CDR3, as DNA: TGTGCCAGCAGCCGCGTCCGACTAGCGGGGATGGGGCACAATGAGCAGTTCTTC. Protein: CASSRVRLAGMGHNEQFF.

This sequence joins TRBV5-1 and TRBJ2-7; 8 bases fit TRBD2. Germline assignment: CDR1 SGHRS and CDR2 YFSETQ. This CDR3 spans 15 amino acids. The ends lost 4 bases at V and 2 bases at J; junction bases unmatched: 8. CDR3 nucleotides: TGCGCCAGCAGCCCCCAGGCGGGGGGTCCCTACGAGCAGTACTTC. Translation gives CASSPQAGGPYEQYF.

CDR3 coding DNA: TGCGCCAGCAGCCCTAGCGGCAGCTTGAATCAGCCCCAGCATTTT. It is translated as CASSPSGSLNQPQHF. The J gene is TRBJ1-5, the V gene TRBV5-1; the D is unclear. The CDR3 totals 15 residues. Trimming removed 4 bases at V and 4 bases at J, with 15 bases between. Looked up from germline, CDR1 is SGHRS and CDR2 is YFSETQ.

This clone has only a few counts. Its ends do not fully match the called genes, so a read error is possible. The chain has TRBV14 and TRBJ1-2; D remains ambiguous. The CDR3 runs 13 residues. Germline CDR1 and CDR2: SGHDN and FVKESK. CDR3 in DNA: TGTGCCAGCAGCGAAGATTCTAACTATGGCTACACCTTC. Amino acid sequence: CASSEDSNYGYTF.

The gene calls are TRBV6-8 and TRBJ1-4, with TRBD1 matching 7 bases. There are 14 residues in the CDR3. CDR1 is MNHGY and CDR2 is SAAAGT in the germline V gene. Trimming cost V 2 bases and J 8 bases; bases outside gene matches: 5. The CDR3 reads CASSYGTRGEKLFF. The CDR3 DNA sequence: TGTGCCAGCAGTTACGGGACCAGGGGGGAAAAACTGTTTTTT.

Written as DNA, the CDR3 is TGTGCCACCAGCAGAGACTCCCCCGGGGCAAGTGCCCATATGACCTTC. Translation: CATSRDSPGASAHMTF. The chain has TRBV15 and TRBJ1-2; TRBD1 is a possible D gene (5 bases). The CDR3 has 16 amino acids. V was trimmed by 0 bases and J by 14 bases, leaving 25 bases between them. Germline V gives CDR1 LNHNV, CDR2 YYDKDF (reference sequence).

The chain has TRBV11-3 and TRBJ2-4; unclear D gene. The germline gives CDR1 SGHNT, CDR2 YENEEA. V was pared by 5 bases and J by 0 bases, with 17 bases between. This CDR3 has 17 residues. The CDR3 sequence is CASSPRGPTEAKNIQYF. The CDR3 DNA sequence: TGTGCCAGCAGCCCAAGAGGCCCCACAGAAGCCAAAAACATTCAGTACTTC.

CDR3 region: CASSLTGLTYEQYF. The CDR3 coding sequence is TGCGCCAGCAGCTTGACAGGGTTAACCTACGAGCAGTACTTC. The chain links TRBV5-1 to TRBJ2-7, with a possible D match to TRBD1 (6 bases). Between the trimmed V and J ends, which lost 1 base and 2 bases, there was a span of 10 bases. The CDR3 runs to 14 residues. The germline V gene encodes CDR1 SGHRS and CDR2 YFSETQ.

The chain carries TRBV10-1 and TRBJ2-7; tentatively, D is TRBD1 (6 bases). The germline gives CDR1 WNHNN, CDR2 SYGVQD (reference sequence). The CDR3 contains 11 residues. V was cut by 5 bases and J by 4 bases, with 6 bases left in between. In DNA, the CDR3 is TGCGCCAGCAGTCAGGGGTACGAGCAGTACTTC. It is translated as CASSQGYEQYF.

The chain joins TRBV19 to TRBJ1-5; 8 bases fit TRBD1. Per germline, CDR1 LNHDA and CDR2 SQIVND (reference sequence). The CDR3 sequence is 14 residues long. The V segment lost 5 bases and the J segment 5 bases; nucleotides outside the gene matches: 5. The CDR3 is CASSLGQGHQPQHF. CDR3 sequence (DNA): TGTGCCAGTAGTCTCGGACAGGGTCATCAGCCCCAGCATTTT. Variable domain in full (rest from reference TRBV19 and TRBJ1-5): DGGITQSPKYLFRKEGQNVTLSCEQNLNHDAMYWYRQDPGQGLRLIYYSQIVNDFQKGDIAEGYSVSREKKESFPLTVTSAQKNPTAFYLCASSLGQGHQPQHFGDGTRLSIL.